This TCR beta chain was identified during a study of T cell clonality in common variable immunodeficiency. The CDR3 consists of 13 residues. Germline V gene data show CDR1 as SEHNR and CDR2 as FQNEAQ (reference sequence). The V end lost 4 bases, the J end lost 4 bases, and 11 bases lay between the germline ends. The data were produced by immunoSEQ multiplex PCR, yet TCRdb's version contains in-frame clones alone and is incomplete. The record shows 28,000 or so clones for this sample, with no singletons present. This clone has at least ten counts. Its matching antigen is unknown. The read finishes 3 residues shy of the CDR3 end, and the germline J gene is used to complete it. Overall study results and limits: TCRbeta clonality was increased in CVID versus healthy controls. In common variable immunodeficiency, TCR beta chains reportedly carried fewer deletions and N-nucleotide insertions.

The receptor comes from a human donor with common variable immunodeficiency. Sequencing was performed on peripheral blood mononuclear cells. V is TRBV7-9 and J is TRBJ2-7, with TRBD1 as a possible D gene (5 bases). CDR3 DNA, as far as it was read: TGTGCCAGCAGCTGGCAGGGTTCGTACGAG. Protein sequence: CASSWQGSYE. The complete CDR3 reads CASSWQGSYEQYF.